This T cell receptor beta chain appears in the sequencing data of a study (dated by TCRdb to the mid-2010s). This clonotype was seen many times. Its binding antigen is unknown. Base-call qualities are not available, and no considerably larger clone is one nucleotide away. Trimming takes 6 bases from V and 4 bases from J, and the germline ends sit 12 bases apart. Reading from cysteine to phenylalanine, the CDR3 counts 14 amino acids. Of all the DNA, just the CDR3 is kept, 42 bases in frame from base 1. The germline V gene (reference sequence) supplies CDR1 MNHNY and CDR2 SVGAGI. The library relied on RT-PCR. Sequenced on an Illumina MiSeq. TCRdb trimmed public reads at Q25 via fastp, called clones via MiXCR and kept in-frame beta chains. A single entry per CDR3 protein holds the most common genes and DNA from its merged rows. For this sample there are about 680,000 distinct CDR3 sequences; about 14% appear just once. About 3.6% of the sample rests with the top ten.

This TCR was recovered from a female donor in good health, serving as a healthy control. The specimen sequenced was memory CD4+ T cells from blood. Rearrangement joined TRBV6-6 to TRBJ1-4; the D gene cannot be named for sure. The CDR3 is CASSERPRNEKLFF. The DNA sequence is given as TGTGCCAGCAGCGAGCGACCGCGTAATGAAAAACTGTTTTTT.